Listed here is a single T cell receptor (beta chain). Its target is not known. CDR1 and CDR2 from the germline V gene are MGHDK and SYGVNS. This CDR3 has 13 residues. V was trimmed by 4 bases and J by 1 base, leaving 4 bases between them. Stated time point: sample taken at primary tumor resection. The sequenced material consisted of unsorted whole RNA from tumor, nontumor lung or frozen PBMC. 72 TRACERx patients with early, untreated non-small cell lung cancer donated samples. The data derive from a study of spatial heterogeneity in lung cancer. In TCRdb, the 5' RACE reads were re-called with MiXCR into one record per CDR3 protein. The sample includes under 14,000 distinct CDR3 sequences, approximately 25% of them seen just once. Overall study findings and caveats: Ubiquitous expanded tumor TCRs surfaced in blood more at resection than they did at follow-up.

Material: PBMCs, obtained at surgery. This receptor was obtained from a female donor with early-stage non-small cell lung cancer. This chain links TRBV25-1 with TRBJ1-4, with D unclear. The CDR3 DNA sequence: TGTGCCAGCAGTGGGGGAACTAATGAAAAACTGTTTTTT. Translation gives CASSGGTNEKLFF.